Only a few counts were recorded for the clone carrying this T cell receptor (beta chain). Primers: 60 Vbeta forward and 13 Jbeta reverse. Sequencing was performed with immunoSEQ multiplex PCR; in TCRdb, only in-frame clones are kept and a portion is missing. The sample consists of 95,000 to 100,000 clones, about 80% of them appearing once. The data are from a study of cytomegalovirus exposure and HLA in healthy donors. Germline V gene data show CDR1 as SGHRS and CDR2 as YFSETQ. The CDR3 loop spans 13 amino acids. V lost 2 bases and J 7 bases, leaving 13 bases between the germline ends. The sample was PBMCs. The source of this sequence is a man aged 40-55 years in good health and CMV-seronegative. The chain recombines TRBV5-1 with TRBJ2-7; tentatively, D is TRBD1 (6 bases). CDR3 region: CASSFGQSGEQYF. Written as DNA, the CDR3 is TGCGCCAGCAGCTTTGGACAGTCGGGGGAGCAGTACTTC.